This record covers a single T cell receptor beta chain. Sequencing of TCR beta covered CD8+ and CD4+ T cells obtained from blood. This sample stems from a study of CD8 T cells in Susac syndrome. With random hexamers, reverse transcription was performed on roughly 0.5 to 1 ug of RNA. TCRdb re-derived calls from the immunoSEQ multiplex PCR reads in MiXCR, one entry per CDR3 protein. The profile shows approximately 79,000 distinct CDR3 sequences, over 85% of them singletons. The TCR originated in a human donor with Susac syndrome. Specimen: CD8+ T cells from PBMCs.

The CDR3 coding sequence is TGTGCCAGCAGCGACCTCGGGACAGGGCTACCCTACGAGCAGTACTTC. This gives the protein CASSDLGTGLPYEQYF. This rearrangement joins TRBV11-2 to TRBJ2-7; 9 positions agree with TRBD1. V lost 5 bases and J lost 2; bases outside the gene matches: 10. The germline gives CDR1 SGHAT, CDR2 FQNNGV. This CDR3 is 16 amino acids long.